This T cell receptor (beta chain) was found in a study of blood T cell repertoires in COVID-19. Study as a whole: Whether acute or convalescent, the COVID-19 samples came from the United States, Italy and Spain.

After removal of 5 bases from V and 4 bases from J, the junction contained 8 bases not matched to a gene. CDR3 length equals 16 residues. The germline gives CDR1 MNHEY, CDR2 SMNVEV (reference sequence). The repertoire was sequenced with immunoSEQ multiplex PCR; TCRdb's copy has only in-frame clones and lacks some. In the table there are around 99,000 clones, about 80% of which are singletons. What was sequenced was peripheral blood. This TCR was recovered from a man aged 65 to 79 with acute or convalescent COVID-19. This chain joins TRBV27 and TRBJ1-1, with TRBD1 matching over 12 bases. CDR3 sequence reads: CASSPDGTGGRTEAFF. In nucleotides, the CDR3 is TGTGCCAGCAGTCCAGATGGGACAGGGGGCCGCACTGAAGCTTTCTTT.